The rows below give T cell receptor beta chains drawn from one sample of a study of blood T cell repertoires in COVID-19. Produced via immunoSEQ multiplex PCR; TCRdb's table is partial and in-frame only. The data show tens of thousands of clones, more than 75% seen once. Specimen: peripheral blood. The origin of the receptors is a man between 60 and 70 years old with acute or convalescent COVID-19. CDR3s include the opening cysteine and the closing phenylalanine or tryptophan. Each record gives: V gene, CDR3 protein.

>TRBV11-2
CASSFVTTTDTQYF
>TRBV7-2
CASSSRTGPTYEQYF
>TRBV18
CASSPTYPGELFF
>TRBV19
CASSIAQGANTGELFF
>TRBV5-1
CASRAGQGDSPLHF
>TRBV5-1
CASSLKGLAGKSPTDTQYF
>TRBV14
CASSRLAGRDTQYF
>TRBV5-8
CASSFKGVSPLHF
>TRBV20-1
CSAPRGYGYTF
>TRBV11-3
CASSLEGRGSREQFF
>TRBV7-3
CASSFGPGTEAFF
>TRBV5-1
CASSYSIGQGVGETQYF
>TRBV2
CASIGLAPGTDTQYF
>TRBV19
CASSMRQNYEQYF
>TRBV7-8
CASSLPASGDPQETQYF
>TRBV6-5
CASTLGGYNSPLHF
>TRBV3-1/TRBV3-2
CASSRHVSTDTQYF
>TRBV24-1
CATSVSDQTSGGNTDTQYF
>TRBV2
CASSYIRGADEQYF
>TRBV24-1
CATSDPRQGNNQPQHF
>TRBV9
CASSRRLDDGYTF
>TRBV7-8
CASSLGTAGSSGNTIYF
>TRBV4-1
CASSQEGTEKNYGYTF
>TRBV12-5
CASGPRTGVGNTEAFF
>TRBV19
CASSRDRGQNGYTF
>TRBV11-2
CASSTMDRGGGEQFF
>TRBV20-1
CSARRSYEQYF
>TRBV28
CASSLTGVKSYEQYF
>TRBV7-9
CASSFLTSETQYF
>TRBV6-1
CASSEAHGTYEQYF